Below are 2 T cell receptor beta chains sequenced from a single sample in a study of T cells in Graves' hyperthyroidism and ophthalmopathy. Amplified TCR beta CDR3 regions derived from RNA transcripts. TCR CDR3 regions were first amplified by RT-PCR with HTBI primers. Via MiXCR, TCRdb re-called the multiplex PCR reads, giving one row per CDR3 protein. The sample contains 660,000 or so distinct CDR3 sequences, more than 20% of which appear only once. Input material: blood. These receptors were collected from a man aged 25 to 45 with Graves' ophthalmopathy.

This clonotype was counted only a few times. This chain links TRBV28 with TRBJ1-2; D possibly corresponds to TRBD1 (5 bases). V was cut by 4 bases and J by 2 bases, with 8 bases left in between. Germline assignment: CDR1 MDHEN and CDR2 SYDVKM. The length of the CDR3 is 13 residues. This CDR3 is CASSSGMNYGYTF. The CDR3 DNA follows: TGTGCCAGCAGTTCAGGGATGAACTATGGCTACACCTTC.

The rearrangement links TRBV4-1 to TRBJ2-5; no definite D call. V lost 1 base and J 5 bases, leaving 14 bases between the germline ends. Looked up from germline, CDR1 is MGHRA and CDR2 is YSYEKL. This CDR3 has 15 amino acids. Written as DNA, the CDR3 is TGCGCCAGCAGCCAAGGTCAGGCCGGTGGGGAGACCCAGTACTTC. Encoded protein: CASSQGQAGGETQYF.